These 6 T cell receptor beta chains came from one sample sequenced in a study of T cells in Graves' hyperthyroidism and ophthalmopathy. What was amplified from RNA transcripts were TCR beta CDR3 regions. The study used the HTBI primer set for a first-round RT-PCR of the TCR CDR3. A single record per CDR3 protein comes from TCRdb applying MiXCR to the multiplex PCR reads. The sample records more than 500,000 distinct CDR3 sequences, 15% to 20% being singletons. Specimen: blood. These TCRs come from a woman in her 30s with Graves' ophthalmopathy.

This clonotype was detected many times. V gene TRBV12-3 or TRBV12-4 combines with J gene TRBJ1-1; D remains ambiguous. The V gene lost 6 bases and the J gene lost 4 bases, with 12 bases spanning the gap. CDR3 size: 13 residues. The CDR3 DNA reads TGTGCCAGCAGCTGGACCAGGAGCACTGAAGCTTTCTTT. It is translated as CASSWTRSTEAFF.

V gene TRBV30 combines with J gene TRBJ1-5; D unclear. With 2 bases removed from V and 7 bases from J, the gap between germline ends came to 12 bases. The CDR3 sequence is 13 residues long. Germline CDR1 GTSNPN, CDR2 SVGIG (reference sequence). CDR3 coding DNA: TGTGCCTGGAGTCCAGGTTTAAAACAGCCCCAGCATTTT. Amino acids: CAWSPGLKQPQHF.

The V and J genes are TRBV9 and TRBJ2-7, with D perhaps matching TRBD2 (5 bases). Germline CDR1 reads SGDLS; CDR2 reads YYNGEE. The CDR3 is 13 residues long. Trimming removed 2 bases at V and 5 bases at J, with 11 bases between. The CDR3 nucleotides are TGTGCCAGCAGCGTGAGCCTGAGGGACGAGCAGTACTTC. Translated, it gives CASSVSLRDEQYF.

This clonotype was recorded many times. CDR3 sequence: CSARDATSGTSGANVLTF. Here the CDR3 DNA reads TGCAGTGCTAGAGACGCGACTAGCGGAACCTCTGGGGCCAACGTCCTGACTTTC. The rearrangement joins TRBV20-1 to TRBJ2-6, with 9 positions matching TRBD2. This CDR3 has 18 residues. The junction had 6 bases not matched to a gene; V was cut back by 0 bases and J by 0 bases. Per germline, CDR1 DFQATT and CDR2 SNEGSKA (reference sequence).

Only a few counts were recorded for this clonotype. This chain connects TRBV19 to TRBJ2-1; 10 bases fit TRBD1. J was trimmed by 4 bases and V by 4 bases; bases with no gene match: 4. The germline CDR1 and CDR2 sequences are LNHDA and SQIVND (reference sequence). This CDR3 comprises 15 residues. CDR3 nucleotides: TGTGCCAGTAGTAGACAGGGGGCGGATTACAATGAGCAGTTCTTC. Protein: CASSRQGADYNEQFF. Full variable domain (remainder filled in from reference TRBV19 and TRBJ2-1): DGGITQSPKYLFRKEGQNVTLSCEQNLNHDAMYWYRQDPGQGLRLIYYSQIVNDFQKGDIAEGYSVSREKKESFPLTVTSAQKNPTAFYLCASSRQGADYNEQFFGPGTRLTVL.

The sample holds many counts of this clonotype. J is TRBJ1-4 and V is TRBV11-2; 8 bases align to TRBD1. This CDR3 comprises 14 residues. J lost 8 bases, V lost 1 base, and 3 bases had no gene match. The germline gives CDR1 SGHAT, CDR2 FQNNGV. The DNA for the CDR3 is TGTGCCAGCAGCTTAGGGACAGGGAAAGAAAAACTGTTTTTT. Protein product: CASSLGTGKEKLFF.